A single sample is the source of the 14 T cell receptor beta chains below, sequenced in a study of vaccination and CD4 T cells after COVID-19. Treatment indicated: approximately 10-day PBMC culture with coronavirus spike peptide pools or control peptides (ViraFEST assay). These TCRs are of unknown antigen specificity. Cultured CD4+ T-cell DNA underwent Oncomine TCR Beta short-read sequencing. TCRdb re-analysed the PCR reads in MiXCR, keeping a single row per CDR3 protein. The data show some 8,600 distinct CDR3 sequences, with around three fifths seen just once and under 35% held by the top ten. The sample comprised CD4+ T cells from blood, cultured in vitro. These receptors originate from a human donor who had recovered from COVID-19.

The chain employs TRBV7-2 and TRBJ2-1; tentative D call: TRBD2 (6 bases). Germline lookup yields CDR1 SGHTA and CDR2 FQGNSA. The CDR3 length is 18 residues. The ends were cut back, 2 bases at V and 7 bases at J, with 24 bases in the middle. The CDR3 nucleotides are TGTGCCAGCAGCTTAAGAGGAGGTGGTTGGGACTCCCATAATGAGCAGTTCTTC. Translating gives CASSLRGGGWDSHNEQFF.

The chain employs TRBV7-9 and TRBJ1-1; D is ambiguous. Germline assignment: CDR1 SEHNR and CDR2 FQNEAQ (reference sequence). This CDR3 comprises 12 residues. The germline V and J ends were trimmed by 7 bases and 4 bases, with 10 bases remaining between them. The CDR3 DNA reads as TGTGCCAGCATTCCTACAGTCACTGAAGCTTTCTTT. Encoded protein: CASIPTVTEAFF.

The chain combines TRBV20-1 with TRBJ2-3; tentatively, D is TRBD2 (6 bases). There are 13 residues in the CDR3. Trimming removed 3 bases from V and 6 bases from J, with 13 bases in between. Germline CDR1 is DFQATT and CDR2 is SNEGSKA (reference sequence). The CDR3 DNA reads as TGCAGTGCTAGTTCCCGGGGGTGGGATACGCAGTATTTT. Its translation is CSASSRGWDTQYF.

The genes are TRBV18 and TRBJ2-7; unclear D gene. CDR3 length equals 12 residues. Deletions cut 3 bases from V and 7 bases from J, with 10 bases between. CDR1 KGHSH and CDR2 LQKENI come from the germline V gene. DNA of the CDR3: TGTGCCAGCTCACCGCTCTTAGGGGAGCAGTACTTC. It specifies CASSPLLGEQYF.

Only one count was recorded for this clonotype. CDR3: CASSSGTARRGNTIYF. CDR3 nucleotides: TGTGCCAGCAGTTCCGGGACAGCTAGAAGGGGAAACACCATATATTTT. The V gene is TRBV27, the J gene TRBJ1-3; 7 positions agree with TRBD1. Looked up from germline, CDR1 is MNHEY and CDR2 is SMNVEV (reference sequence). The trim removed 4 bases at V and 4 bases at J, leaving 10 bases unmatched. This CDR3 has 16 amino acids.

The DNA for the CDR3 is TGTGCCAGCAGCTCAGGACTAGCGGGGGGCACAGATACGCAGTATTTT. This encodes CASSSGLAGGTDTQYF. This chain connects TRBV5-4 to TRBJ2-3; 13 nucleotides align to TRBD2. J was trimmed by 1 base and V by 3 bases; bases with no gene match: 2. The V gene's germline CDR1 is SGHNT and CDR2 YYREEE (reference sequence). The CDR3 runs to 16 residues.

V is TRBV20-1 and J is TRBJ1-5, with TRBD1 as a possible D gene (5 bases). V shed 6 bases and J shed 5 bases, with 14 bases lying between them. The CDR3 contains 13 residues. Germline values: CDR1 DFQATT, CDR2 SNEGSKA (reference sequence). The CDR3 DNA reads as TGCAGTGCAAAGAGGGGCCGAGATCAGCCCCAGCATTTT. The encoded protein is CSAKRGRDQPQHF.

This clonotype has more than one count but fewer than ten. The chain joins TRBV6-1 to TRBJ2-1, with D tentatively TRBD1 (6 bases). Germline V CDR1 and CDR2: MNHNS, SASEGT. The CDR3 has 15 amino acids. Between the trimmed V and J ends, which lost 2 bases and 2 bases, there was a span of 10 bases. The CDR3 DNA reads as TGTGCCAGCAGTGAATGGGACATTACCTACAATGAGCAGTTCTTC. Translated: CASSEWDITYNEQFF.

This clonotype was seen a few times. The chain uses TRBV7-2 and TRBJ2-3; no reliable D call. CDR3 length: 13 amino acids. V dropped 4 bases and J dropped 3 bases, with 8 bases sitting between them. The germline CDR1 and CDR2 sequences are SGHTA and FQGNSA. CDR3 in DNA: TGTGCCAGCAGCTCGCCACTGACAGATACGCAGTATTTT. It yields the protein CASSSPLTDTQYF.

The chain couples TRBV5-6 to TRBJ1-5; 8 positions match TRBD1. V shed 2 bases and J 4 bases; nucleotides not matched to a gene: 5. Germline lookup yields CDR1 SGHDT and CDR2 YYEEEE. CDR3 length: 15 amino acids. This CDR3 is CASSFWTGLNQPQHF. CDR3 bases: TGTGCCAGCAGCTTTTGGACAGGGCTAAATCAGCCCCAGCATTTT.

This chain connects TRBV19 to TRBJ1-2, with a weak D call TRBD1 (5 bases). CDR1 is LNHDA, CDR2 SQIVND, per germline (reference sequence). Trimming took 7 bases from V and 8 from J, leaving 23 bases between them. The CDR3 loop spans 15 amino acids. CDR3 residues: CASISTPRVMGGYTF. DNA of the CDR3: TGTGCCAGTATCTCGACCCCCAGGGTAATGGGGGGCTACACCTTC.

CDR3 nucleotide sequence: TGTGCCAGCAGTATTGTAGCGGGGCTTTACGAGCAGTACTTC. This sequence encodes CASSIVAGLYEQYF. This chain links TRBV11-2 with TRBJ2-7; 8 bases line up with TRBD2. The CDR3 contains 14 residues. The V and J ends lost 6 bases and 4 bases, in that order; junction bases with no gene match: 8. Germline CDR1 is SGHAT and CDR2 is FQNNGV.

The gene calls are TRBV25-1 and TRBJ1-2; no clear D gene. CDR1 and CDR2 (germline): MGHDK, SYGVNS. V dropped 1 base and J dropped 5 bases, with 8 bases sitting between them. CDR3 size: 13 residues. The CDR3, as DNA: TGTGCCAGCAGTGAATCCGGACCATATGGCTACACCTTC. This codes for CASSESGPYGYTF.

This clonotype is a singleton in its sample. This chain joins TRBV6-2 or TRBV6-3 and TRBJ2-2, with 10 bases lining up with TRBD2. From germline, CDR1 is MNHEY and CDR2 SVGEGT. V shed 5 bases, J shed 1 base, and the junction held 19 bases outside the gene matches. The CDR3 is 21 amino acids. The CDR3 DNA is TGTGCCAGCAGTACCCGGACAGCCCTAAGACAGCGGGAGGGGAACACCGGGGAGCTGTTTTTT. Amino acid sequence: CASSTRTALRQREGNTGELFF.